A single TCR beta chain is shown here with its context. Authors' processing steps: Estimation of nucleated cell counts was performed using reference gene primer amplification. The assay was immunoSEQ multiplex PCR, and TCRdb's table has in-frame clones only and misses some. From that table come the V and J calls and clone size; the DNA was used to work out D and trimming. The sample carries some 170,000 clones, around four fifths recorded once. The data were obtained in a study of blood T cell repertoires in COVID-19. Study at large: Samples of COVID-19 (acute and convalescent) were obtained from the United States, Italy and Spain. Sample material is recorded as cDNA or gDNA derived from T cells, B-cell-depleted T cells, or PBMCs.

The germline V gene has CDR1 MNHEY and CDR2 SVGEGT. This CDR3 spans 15 amino acids. V shed 2 bases, J shed 4 bases, and the junction held 7 bases outside the gene matches. Sequencing input: peripheral blood. The receptor was derived from a woman of 80 years or more with acute or convalescent COVID-19. The chain carries TRBV6-2 or TRBV6-3 and TRBJ1-1, with 7 bases aligning to TRBD1. The chain's CDR3 is CASSYVGTAGTEAFF. CDR3 sequence (DNA): TGTGCCAGCAGTTACGTTGGGACAGCCGGCACTGAAGCTTTCTTT.